The T cell receptor beta chain under discussion was sequenced for a study of T cell responses to AZD1222 COVID-19 vaccine. Clones were read by immunoSEQ multiplex PCR, and TCRdb kept only the in-frame ones, dropping some. This sample has approximately 210,000 clones, with approximately 90% found just once. The CDR3 runs 12 residues. CDR1 and CDR2 from the germline V gene are SGHVS and FNYEAQ. V was pared by 3 bases and J by 8 bases, with 8 bases between. On this clone: The antigen is unknown.

Pooled in the analysis were second doses at about 4 or about 12 weeks. General study points: Elevations in Spike-specific TCR breadth and depth followed administration of two AZD1222 doses. Most donors were white British, females outnumbered males, and clonal diversity was possibly underestimated.

The material sequenced was peripheral blood, taken 28 days after the second AZD1222 dose. The rearrangement links TRBV7-6 to TRBJ2-1; the D call may be TRBD1 or TRBD2 (5 bases each). This clonotype originated in an adult who received the AZD1222 COVID-19 vaccine. As DNA, the CDR3 is TGTGCCAGCAGCTTCCGGGGCGATGAGCAGTTCTTC. The encoded protein is CASSFRGDEQFF.